These T cell receptor beta chains were read from a single sample in a study of T cells after posttransplantation cyclophosphamide. Produced via immunoSEQ multiplex PCR; TCRdb's table is partial and in-frame only. The specimen has about 36,000 clones, none found just once. Material: PBMCs. The source is a girl aged 10 to 17 in good health, CMV-negative, and a related stem cell transplant donor. Each CDR3 is given with its conserved first and last residue. A D gene is named only where the DNA matches it firmly. Clone sizes are given selectively: once, few, many, or a class where the clone is expanded.

j_call d_call clone_size v_call cdr3_nt cdr3_aa
TRBJ2-2 TRBD2 few TRBV28 TGTGCCAGCAGTTTCGCCGGGACTATCAACACCGGGGAGCTGTTTTTT CASSFAGTINTGELFF
TRBJ2-5 . . TRBV29-1 TGCAGTGGGGTGGCAGGGCCCAATGTGCAAGAGACCCAGTACTTC CSGVAGPNVQETQYF
TRBJ2-7 TRBD1 . TRBV4-1 TGCGCCAGCAGCTGGGACAGGGGGGCCGAGCAGTACTTC CASSWDRGAEQYF
TRBJ1-5 . few TRBV2 TGTGCCAGCCGCGAAGGGGGGCGACAGCCCCAGCATTTT CASREGGRQPQHF
TRBJ2-7 . few TRBV4-2 TGTGCCAGCAGCCAAGATCGGGGTTCCTACGAGCAGTACTTC CASSQDRGSYEQYF
TRBJ1-2 . many TRBV7-3 TGTGCCAGCAGCTTGGGTCCAGGGCTCTATGGCTACACCTTC CASSLGPGLYGYTF
TRBJ1-2 TRBD1 many TRBV19 TGTGCCAGTACCATATTGCCAGGGGGGCGCGGCTACACCTTC CASTILPGGRGYTF
TRBJ2-2 . . TRBV5-1 TGCGCCAGCAGCTTGCTCGACAGGCCACACCGCTGGGAGCTGTTTTTT CASSLLDRPHRWELFF
TRBJ2-1 TRBD1 . TRBV28 TGTGCCAGCAGTTCCGCCCCCGGGACAGATACCTACAATGAGCAGTTCTTC CASSSAPGTDTYNEQFF
TRBJ1-1 . many TRBV18 TGTGCCAGCTCACCACCCACAACTGAAGCTTTCTTT CASSPPTTEAFF
TRBJ1-5 . many TRBV19 TGTGCCAGTAGTACATCGCGGCCCCTAAGAGGTAATCAGCCCCAGCATTTT CASSTSRPLRGNQPQHF
TRBJ2-6 . many TRBV5-8 TGTGCCAGCAGCTTGAGGGGGGGCTCTGGGGCCAACGTCCTGACTTTC CASSLRGGSGANVLTF
TRBJ2-3 TRBD2 few TRBV28 TGTGCCAGCAGCCTTAGCGGGAGGAGCACAGATACGCAGTATTTT CASSLSGRSTDTQYF
TRBJ2-7 . few TRBV7-2 TGTGCCAGCAGCTTAGCGGGGGGGCAGTACTTC CASSLAGGQYF
TRBJ2-5 . many TRBV6-6 TGTGCCAGCAGTTACGACAGCCAAGAGACCCAGTACTTC CASSYDSQETQYF
TRBJ2-2 TRBD2 few TRBV4-2 TGTGCCAGCAGCCAAGGGGGTGGGAGGGGAACCGGGGAGCTGTTTTTT CASSQGGGRGTGELFF
TRBJ2-2 TRBD2 . TRBV5-1 TGCGCCAGCAGCTTACTAGCGACCACCGGGGAGCTGTTTTTT CASSLLATTGELFF
TRBJ1-2 . few TRBV7-9 TGTGCCAGCAGCTCCACCTATGACAGGAACTATGGCTACACCTTC CASSSTYDRNYGYTF
TRBJ2-2 . many TRBV19 TGTGCCAGTAGGGCCCCTGAGGTCACCGGGGAGCTGTTTTTT CASRAPEVTGELFF
TRBJ2-2 TRBD2 many TRBV9 TGTGCCAGCAGCGTAGCTCAGGGAGACTCCCAAGCGGGGCGAGACACCGGGGAGCTGTTTTTT CASSVAQGDSQAGRDTGELFF
TRBJ2-7 . . TRBV4-2 TGTGCCAGCAGCCAAGATCGGGGTTCCTACGAGCAGTACTTC CASSQDRGSYEQYF
TRBJ2-5 TRBD2 many TRBV6-6 TGTGCCAGCAGTTACGGGACTAGCGGGCCCCAAGAGACCCAGTACTTC CASSYGTSGPQETQYF
TRBJ2-3 TRBD2 . TRBV4-2 TGTGCCAGCAGCCGAGTAGCGGGTAGCACAGATACGCAGTATTTT CASSRVAGSTDTQYF
TRBJ2-1 . . TRBV5-4 TGTGCCAGCAGCTTAGAGGGAGCTGTTTACAATGAGCAGTTCTTC CASSLEGAVYNEQFF
TRBJ2-7 . . TRBV6-5 TGTGCCAGCAGTACGACAGGCGCCTCCTACGAGCAGTACTTC CASSTTGASYEQYF
TRBJ2-3 TRBD2 few TRBV27 TGTGCCAGCAGTTGGTGGCGGGAGGGAACAGATACGCAGTATTTT CASSWWREGTDTQYF
TRBJ2-7 . . TRBV6-5 TGTGCCAGCAGTTACTCCCCGGGCAGGGGTAACGAGCAGTACTTC CASSYSPGRGNEQYF
TRBJ2-5 . few TRBV9 TGTGCCAGCAGCGCGCAGGGGGGTGGAGAGACCCAGTACTTC CASSAQGGGETQYF
TRBJ2-7 . many TRBV4-2 TGTGCCAGCAGCCCAGGCGGGGAGCAGTACTTC CASSPGGEQYF
TRBJ2-1 . few TRBV5-1 TGCGCCAGCAGCTTATCGGCAGGCGCTCATGAGCAGTTCTTC CASSLSAGAHEQFF
TRBJ1-6 . many TRBV5-8 TGTGCCAGCAGCTTCTTGCAGGGAAGCGTACAGAGCTCCTATAATTCACCCCTCCACTTT CASSFLQGSVQSSYNSPLHF
TRBJ1-1 . many TRBV9 TGTGCCAGCGGAGCGGATTGGAACACTGAAGCTTTCTTT CASGADWNTEAFF
TRBJ1-5 TRBD1 many TRBV7-3 TGTGCCAGCAGCTCGACGGGACAGGGACGTAGGAGCAATCAGCCCCAGCATTTT CASSSTGQGRRSNQPQHF
TRBJ2-3 . many TRBV6-5 TGTGCCAGCAGTCCCTCCGGGGACACAGATACGCAGTATTTT CASSPSGDTDTQYF
TRBJ1-1 TRBD1 many TRBV30 TGTGCCTGGAATGACAGGGGGAACACTGAAGCTTTCTTT CAWNDRGNTEAFF
TRBJ2-7 . few TRBV5-6 . CASSSPTKGQYFGQYF
TRBJ2-3 . many TRBV6-1 TGTGCCAGCAGCCCGGACATATTATTAGGAGATACGCAGTATTTT CASSPDILLGDTQYF
TRBJ1-1 . many TRBV11-2 TGTGCCAGCAGCTTAGTCCCAAACACTGAAGCTTTCTTT CASSLVPNTEAFF
TRBJ2-1 TRBD2 many TRBV4-1 TGCGCCAGCAGCCAAGATTGGGCTAGCGGGAACAATGAGCAGTTCTTC CASSQDWASGNNEQFF
TRBJ2-3 TRBD2 . TRBV29-1 TGCAGCGTCGAGAATACTAGCGGGAGGGGGGACACAGATACGCAGTATTTT CSVENTSGRGDTDTQYF
TRBJ2-7 . few TRBV9 TGTGCCAGCAGCGTAGGGGGGGACGGACCCTACGAGCAGTACTTC CASSVGGDGPYEQYF
TRBJ2-5 . . TRBV15 TGTGCCACCAGCAGAGATAGTATGAGGATGGCGGGGGAGACCCAGTACTTC CATSRDSMRMAGETQYF
TRBJ2-5 TRBD2 . TRBV7-2 TGTGCCAGCAGCTTAGCTCTTTTGATAGCGGGGGATTCCCAAGAGACCCAGTACTTC CASSLALLIAGDSQETQYF
TRBJ1-5 TRBD1 many TRBV10-3 TGTGCCAGCAGCCGGACAGGGACCGATCAGCCCCAGCATTTT CASSRTGTDQPQHF
TRBJ2-1 TRBD2 many TRBV7-2 TGTGCCAGCAGCCTCACGGGACTAGCGGGGGGGCCCGACCAGTTCTTC CASSLTGLAGGPDQFF
TRBJ2-4 . many TRBV7-4 TGTGCCAGCAGCCAGGGGTCCGTGACAGTCACGAGCCGTGACATTCAGTACTTC CASSQGSVTVTSRDIQYF